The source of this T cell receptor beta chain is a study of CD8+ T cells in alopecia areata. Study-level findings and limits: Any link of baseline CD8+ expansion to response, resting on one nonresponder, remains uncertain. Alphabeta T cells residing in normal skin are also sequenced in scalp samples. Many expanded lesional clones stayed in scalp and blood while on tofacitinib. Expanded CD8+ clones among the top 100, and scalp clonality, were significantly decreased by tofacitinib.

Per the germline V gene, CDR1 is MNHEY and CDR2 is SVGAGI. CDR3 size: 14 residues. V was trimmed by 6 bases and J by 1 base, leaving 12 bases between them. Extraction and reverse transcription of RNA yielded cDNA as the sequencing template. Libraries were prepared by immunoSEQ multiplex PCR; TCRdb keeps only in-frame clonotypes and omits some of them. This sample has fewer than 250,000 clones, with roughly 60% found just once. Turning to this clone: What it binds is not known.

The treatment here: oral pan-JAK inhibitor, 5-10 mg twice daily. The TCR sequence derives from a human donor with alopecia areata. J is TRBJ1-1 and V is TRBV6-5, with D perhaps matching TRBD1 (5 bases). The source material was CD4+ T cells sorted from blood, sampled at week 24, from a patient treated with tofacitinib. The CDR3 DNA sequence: TGTGCCAGCAGGAAATTGACAGAGAACACTGAAGCTTTCTTT. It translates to CASRKLTENTEAFF.